One sample yielded the 21 T cell receptor beta chains listed below, sequenced in a study of T cells after yellow fever vaccination. TCRdb reprocessed the 5' RACE reads with MiXCR, giving one entry per CDR3 protein. The sample records a few hundred thousand distinct CDR3 sequences, roughly 7.2% being singletons. This specimen was CD4+ T cells sorted from PBMCs, taken 15 days after the yellow fever booster vaccination. The receptor set was obtained from a man aged 25-45 years who received the YFV17D yellow fever vaccine.

This clonotype was counted a few times. The chain recombines TRBV5-4 with TRBJ2-7, with 10 bases identical to TRBD2. V lost 3 bases to trimming and J lost 3 bases; unmatched junction nucleotides: 6. CDR3 size: 15 residues. CDR1 is SGHNT and CDR2 is YYREEE in the germline V gene (reference sequence). The CDR3 protein is CASSSTSGIRYEQYF. The CDR3 bases are TGTGCCAGCAGCTCTACTAGCGGGATACGCTACGAGCAGTACTTC.

Only a few counts were recorded for this clonotype. This chain connects TRBV12-3 or TRBV12-4 to TRBJ1-5; 8 bases match TRBD1. There are 13 residues in the CDR3. V shed 6 bases and J 15 bases; nucleotides not matched to a gene: 13. CDR3 sequence reads: CASRSPRTGIWHF. The CDR3 nucleotides read TGTGCCAGCAGGTCTCCTCGGACAGGGATCTGGCATTTT.

The rearrangement joins TRBV20-1 to TRBJ2-6; D is uncertain. The germline V gene encodes CDR1 DFQATT and CDR2 SNEGSKA (reference sequence). The V and J ends lost 6 bases and 2 bases respectively, with 5 bases between them. The CDR3 extends over 12 amino acids. This CDR3 reads CSARPGANVLTF. As DNA, the CDR3 is TGCAGTGCCCGGCCTGGGGCCAACGTCCTGACTTTC.

The chain is built from TRBV20-1 and TRBJ2-2; D unclear. This CDR3 has 15 residues. Germline values: CDR1 DFQATT, CDR2 SNEGSKA (reference sequence). Trimming shortened V by 1 base and J by 0 bases, and 9 bases separated the two germline ends. CDR3 region: CSARVAVTNTGELFF. CDR3 nucleotides: TGCAGTGCTAGAGTAGCAGTCACGAACACCGGGGAGCTGTTTTTT.

This clonotype came up a few times. The genes are TRBV7-9 and TRBJ2-7; 8 nucleotides agree with TRBD2. Looked up from germline, CDR1 is SEHNR and CDR2 is FQNEAQ (reference sequence). CDR3 size: 16 residues. V trimming: 5 bases; J trimming: 5 bases; junction bases outside the gene matches: 14. This chain's CDR3 is CASSLFVGGRSHEQYF. The CDR3 coding sequence is TGTGCCAGCAGCCTCTTCGTGGGCGGGAGGTCCCACGAGCAGTACTTC.

This clonotype was recorded at least ten times. The chain uses TRBV12-3 or TRBV12-4 and TRBJ2-3; 8 positions match TRBD2. Germline trimming cut 6 bases from V and 0 bases from J; bases unmatched to any gene: 5. This CDR3 spans 15 amino acids. The CDR3 is CASSGTRFSTDTQYF. DNA for the CDR3: TGTGCCAGCAGCGGGACTAGATTTAGCACAGATACGCAGTATTTT.

The chain carries TRBV29-1 and TRBJ2-3, with TRBD2 matching over 10 bases. The CDR3 length is 11 residues. Trimming removed 5 bases from V and 9 bases from J; junction bases left unmatched: 2. Per the germline V gene, CDR1 is SQVTM and CDR2 is ANQGSEA. CDR3 region: CSVIAGGTQYF. The DNA of the CDR3 is TGCAGCGTTATAGCGGGAGGAACGCAGTATTTT.

The V gene is TRBV30, the J gene TRBJ2-3; D unclear. The CDR3 loop spans 10 amino acids. The germline V and J ends were trimmed by 2 bases and 11 bases, with 8 bases remaining between them. CDR1 is GTSNPN, CDR2 SVGIG, per germline (reference sequence). The CDR3 bases are TGTGCCTGGAGTACCGGCTTGCAGTATTTT. It specifies CAWSTGLQYF.

The sample holds a few counts of this clonotype. The gene calls are TRBV7-2 and TRBJ2-3; perhaps TRBD2 as D (5 bases). The germline V and J ends were trimmed by 7 bases and 5 bases, with 16 bases remaining between them. This CDR3 is built from 14 residues. Germline V gene sequence: CDR1 SGHTA, CDR2 FQGNSA. The CDR3 loop is CASTPPGIVDTQYF. For the CDR3, the DNA is TGTGCCAGCACCCCTCCCGGGATCGTAGATACGCAGTATTTT.

This clonotype was seen a few times. The chain combines TRBV20-1 with TRBJ2-2, with 10 nucleotides matching TRBD2. The V segment lost 0 bases and the J segment 4 bases; nucleotides outside the gene matches: 5. The CDR3 spans 16 residues. Germline assignment: CDR1 DFQATT and CDR2 SNEGSKA (reference sequence). CDR3 sequence reads: CSARESGRAGTGELFF. DNA of the CDR3: TGCAGTGCTAGAGAAAGCGGGAGGGCCGGCACCGGGGAGCTGTTTTTT.

This clonotype was seen only a few times. This chain links TRBV11-3 with TRBJ2-2, with 7 bases that match TRBD2. CDR3 length: 16 residues. J was trimmed by 0 bases and V by 5 bases; bases with no gene match: 6. Germline loops: CDR1 SGHNT, CDR2 YENEEA. DNA for the CDR3: TGTGCCAGCAGCCCCGGGGGGATCCCGAACACCGGGGAGCTGTTTTTT. Translation gives CASSPGGIPNTGELFF.

This clonotype has at least ten counts. The genes are TRBV12-3 or TRBV12-4 and TRBJ2-1; D possibly uses TRBD1 or TRBD2 (5 bases each). CDR3 size: 11 residues. With 8 bases removed from V and 8 bases from J, the gap between germline ends came to 10 bases. The CDR3 nucleotides are TGTGCCAGCTCTTTGGGGGATGAGCAGTTCTTC. It codes for CASSLGDEQFF.

This clonotype was observed many times. The V call is TRBV5-1, the J call TRBJ1-1; D unclear. The V gene's germline CDR1 is SGHRS and CDR2 YFSETQ. The length of the CDR3 is 14 residues. Trimming shortened V by 0 bases and J by 2 bases, and 8 bases separated the two germline ends. CDR3 in amino acids: CASSLDSLNTEAFF. The CDR3 coding sequence is TGCGCCAGCAGCTTGGACAGCTTAAACACTGAAGCTTTCTTT. Based on the CDR3 plus reference TRBV5-1 and TRBJ1-1, the full variable domain is KAGVTQTPRYLIKTRGQQVTLSCSPISGHRSVSWYQQTPGQGLQFLFEYFSETQRNKGNFPGRFSGRQFSNSRSEMNVSTLELGDSALYLCASSLDSLNTEAFFGQGTRLTVV.

The CDR3 nucleotides are TGTGCCAGCAGGCCAACATCCCTCGACACTGAAGCTTTCTTT. Residues: CASRPTSLDTEAFF. This chain uses TRBV5-4 with TRBJ1-1; no definite D call. Germline V CDR1 and CDR2: SGHNT, YYREEE (reference sequence). The CDR3 totals 14 residues. V was trimmed by 5 bases and J by 3 bases, leaving 14 bases between them.

CDR3 sequence reads: CASTTGSQTYNEQFF. As DNA, the CDR3 is TGTGCCAGCACCACAGGGTCGCAGACCTACAATGAGCAGTTCTTC. The chain carries TRBV3-1 and TRBJ2-1; possibly TRBD1 for D (6 bases). The V gene's germline CDR1 is LGHDT and CDR2 YNNKEL (reference sequence). This CDR3 comprises 15 residues. The V gene lost 7 bases and the J gene lost 2 bases, with 15 bases spanning the gap.

A few counts support this clonotype. The rearrangement uses TRBV20-1 and TRBJ2-1, with TRBD2 matching over 12 bases. J gave up 7 bases and V 1 base, and 8 bases lay outside the gene matches. CDR3 length equals 16 residues. Germline-derived CDR1 and CDR2 are DFQATT and SNEGSKA (reference sequence). The CDR3 here is CSARGGTSGRLNEQFF. The CDR3 DNA is TGCAGTGCTAGAGGGGGTACTAGCGGGAGGCTAAATGAGCAGTTCTTC.

This rearrangement joins TRBV29-1 to TRBJ2-1; possibly TRBD2 for D (6 bases). CDR3 length: 15 residues. Germline V CDR1 and CDR2: SQVTM, ANQGSEA. V shed 6 bases and J shed 1 base, with 16 bases lying between them. CDR3 residues: CSVDRTSSSYNEQFF. CDR3 sequence (DNA): TGCAGCGTCGACCGCACTAGCAGTTCCTACAATGAGCAGTTCTTC.

This clonotype was observed at least ten times. V gene TRBV4-3 combines with J gene TRBJ2-5; D is possibly TRBD2 (5 bases). This CDR3 has 16 amino acids. V was cut by 1 base and J by 5 bases, with 17 bases left in between. The germline CDR1 and CDR2 sequences are LGHNA and YSLEER. CDR3 in amino acids: CASSQGLLDVWETQYF. For the CDR3, the DNA is TGCGCCAGCAGCCAAGGTCTACTAGACGTCTGGGAGACCCAGTACTTC.

This clonotype was found many times. The chain couples TRBV7-2 to TRBJ2-2; D not resolved. The CDR3 has 16 residues. CDR1 and CDR2 (germline): SGHTA, FQGNSA. The ends were cut back, 1 base at V and 0 bases at J, with 9 bases in the middle. The CDR3 DNA reads as TGTGCCAGCAGCTTAGAGTCACTCCCGAACACCGGGGAGCTGTTTTTT. This translates into CASSLESLPNTGELFF.

J is TRBJ2-1 and V is TRBV5-8; TRBD2 matches 9 bases. In germline, CDR1 is SGHTS, CDR2 YDEGEE. The CDR3 spans 16 residues. J lost 3 bases, V lost 4 bases, and 8 bases had no gene match. The CDR3 loop reads CASSPGLAPLYNEQFF. In DNA, the CDR3 is TGTGCCAGCAGCCCCGGACTAGCGCCCCTCTACAATGAGCAGTTCTTC.

This clonotype was detected many times. The junction shows a germline mismatch at one end, possibly a read error. This chain joins TRBV6-2 or TRBV6-3 and TRBJ2-7; unclear D gene. Germline loops: CDR1 MNHEY, CDR2 SVGEGT. The CDR3 is 11 residues long. In DNA, the CDR3 is TGTGCCAGCAGTAACTCCTACGAGCAGTACTTC. Protein sequence: CASSNSYEQYF.